The rows below give T cell receptor beta chains drawn from one sample of a study of blood T cell repertoires in COVID-19. Sequencing was performed with immunoSEQ multiplex PCR; in TCRdb, only in-frame clones are kept and a portion is missing. The sample holds some 290,000 clones, approximately 87% seen once. Material for sequencing was peripheral blood. These receptors originate from a woman in her twenties or thirties with COVID-19, enrolled during active disease. Both conserved end residues are part of each CDR3. D genes are given only for firm matches. The size field is filled for only some rows; it gives once, few, many or a size class.

>TRBJ2-2|TRBV24-1|few|.
TGTGCCACCAGTGCGGGGTCCGGGGAGCTGTTTTTT
CATSAGSGELFF
>TRBJ1-2|TRBV6-1|once|.
TGTGCCAGCAGTGAACTAGGGGCTAGTCCTGGCTACACCTTC
CASSELGASPGYTF
>TRBJ2-1|TRBV19|once|.
TGTGCCAGTAGTAAATCGGGACTGGCCTACAATGAGCAGTTCTTC
CASSKSGLAYNEQFF
>TRBJ2-2|TRBV10-3|once|TRBD2
TGTGCCATAGCGCTAGCGGGGGGGCCCAGGAACACCGGGGAGCTGTTTTTT
CAIALAGGPRNTGELFF
>TRBJ2-3|TRBV24-1|.|.
TGTGCCACCAGTGGCCTTTTTAAGGGGCATCAAGATACGCAGTATTTT
CATSGLFKGHQDTQYF
>TRBJ1-3|TRBV10-3|.|TRBD1
TGTGCCATCAGAGCCGGGACAGGGGGAAACACCATATATTTT
CAIRAGTGGNTIYF
>TRBJ2-2|TRBV5-4|.|TRBD1
TGTGCCAGCAGCCCGAATAAGGGGACAGGGGACATGAACACCGGGGAGCTGTTTTTT
CASSPNKGTGDMNTGELFF
>TRBJ2-1|TRBV4-1|.|TRBD2
TGCGCCAGCAGCCATTTACCGGGGGGACTCTCCTACAATGAGCAGTTCTTC
CASSHLPGGLSYNEQFF
>TRBJ2-3|TRBV24-1|.|.
TGTGCCACCAGTGACAGGGGAGATACGCAGTATTTT
CATSDRGDTQYF
>TRBJ2-7|TRBV2|.|.
TGTGCCAGCAGGGGTGAGAGGTACGAGCAGTACTTC
CASRGERYEQYF
>TRBJ1-1|TRBV28|.|TRBD1
TGTGCCAGCGTAGGGGGCGGAGGAACTGAAGCTTTCTTT
CASVGGGGTEAFF
>TRBJ2-1|TRBV10-2|.|TRBD2
TGCGCCAGCAGTGACTTGCGGGGGGGAAGTGAGCAGTTCTTC
CASSDLRGGSEQFF
>TRBJ2-3|TRBV27|.|TRBD2
TGTGCCAGCAGCCTAGCGGGGGGCACAGATACGCAGTATTTT
CASSLAGGTDTQYF
>TRBJ2-1|TRBV6-6|.|.
TGTGCCAGCAGTTCCACTCCCTTAGAGCAGTTCTTC
CASSSTPLEQFF
>TRBJ1-5|TRBV6-5|.|.
TGTGCCAGCAGTTACTCGATTCGGGATCAGCCCCAGCATTTT
CASSYSIRDQPQHF
>TRBJ1-3|TRBV7-9|.|TRBD1
TGTGCCAGCAGACCAGGGACAGGGGACCTTCGGCTCTCTGGAAACACCATATATTTT
CASRPGTGDLRLSGNTIYF
>TRBJ2-7|TRBV2|.|.
TGTGCCAGCAGTGAAAATCGGTACGAGCAGTACTTC
CASSENRYEQYF
>TRBJ2-7|TRBV4-2|.|TRBD2
TGTGCCAGCAGCCAAGTAGCTCTAGCGGGAACCTACGAGCAGTACTTC
CASSQVALAGTYEQYF
>TRBJ2-1|TRBV4-2|few|TRBD1
TGTGCCAGCAGCCAAGGGGGACAGGGGTCCTACAATGAGCAGTTCTTC
CASSQGGQGSYNEQFF
>TRBJ1-2|TRBV19|once|.
TGTGCCAGTAGTATAGTAGGCGGAGCAGCGAACTATGGCTACACCTTC
CASSIVGGAANYGYTF
>TRBJ2-1|TRBV6-1|.|.
TGTGCCAGCAGTGAAGCTGGAGGCAAGCAGTTCTTC
CASSEAGGKQFF
>TRBJ1-1|TRBV5-5|.|.
TGTGCCAGCAGCTTGGTTGGGGAGGCTGCTTTCTTT
CASSLVGEAAFF
>TRBJ2-1|TRBV6-5|.|.
TGTGCCAGCAGTCAATACAGGGTGGTAGCCCATGAGCAGTTCTTC
CASSQYRVVAHEQFF
>TRBJ1-2|TRBV24-1|.|.
TGTGCCACCAGTGATGTCGGAGGGTCTAGCTATGGCTACACCTTC
CATSDVGGSSYGYTF
>TRBJ2-5|TRBV18|.|.
TGTGCCAGCTCATCGCAGGGCTTAGAGACCCAGTACTTC
CASSSQGLETQYF
>TRBJ1-2|TRBV25-1|.|TRBD1
TGTGCCAGCAGTGTGGGGACAGGGGGCGCGTATGGCTACACCTTC
CASSVGTGGAYGYTF
>TRBJ2-1|TRBV3-1/TRBV3-2|.|.
TGTGCCAGCAGCCCCCTAAAAGCTTCCAATGAGCAGTTCTTC
CASSPLKASNEQFF
>TRBJ1-2|TRBV13|.|.
TGTGCCAGCAGCTTTTCGACAGGAGTCAACGGCTACACCTTC
CASSFSTGVNGYTF
>TRBJ2-7|TRBV18|.|.
TGTGCCAGCTCACCAGGGGGCGGCTCCTACGAGCAGTACTTC
CASSPGGGSYEQYF
>TRBJ2-1|TRBV10-3|.|.
TGTGCCATCAGTGATCCCCTCTACAATGAGCAGTTCTTC
CAISDPLYNEQFF
>TRBJ2-7|TRBV18|.|.
TGTGCCAGCTCACCTAACAGGGAAGAGCAGTACTTC
CASSPNREEQYF
>TRBJ2-3|TRBV19|.|TRBD2
TGTGCCAGTAGTGCGGCTAGCGGGGGGGAGGGTGGTGATACGCAGTATTTT
CASSAASGGEGGDTQYF
>TRBJ1-1|TRBV7-9|.|.
TGTGCCAGCAGCTTAGACGGGGTAATAGAGAACACTGAAGCTTTCTTT
CASSLDGVIENTEAFF
>TRBJ1-2|TRBV5-1|.|.
TGCGCCAGCAGCTTGGCCGGGGGGGATACGTATGGCTACACCTTC
CASSLAGGDTYGYTF
>TRBJ1-5|TRBV5-6|.|TRBD1
TGTGCCAGCAGCTTGGCACAGGGGGCCTTGTTTAGCAATCAGCCCCAGCATTTT
CASSLAQGALFSNQPQHF
>TRBJ2-7|TRBV5-1|.|.
TGCGCCAGCAGCTTGTATTCGGGTTCCGAGCAGTACTTC
CASSLYSGSEQYF
>TRBJ2-6|TRBV6-6|.|.
TGTGCCAGCAGTTACTTCGGGGAATCTGGGGCCAACGTCCTGACTTTC
CASSYFGESGANVLTF
>TRBJ2-7|TRBV29-1|.|TRBD1
TGCAGCGTTGAGGGAGGCCAGGGGGCATTCTACGAGCAGTACTTC
CSVEGGQGAFYEQYF
>TRBJ2-5|TRBV5-1|.|TRBD2
TGCGCCAGCAGCGAGATAGCGGGGCCGCAAGAGACCCAGTACTTC
CASSEIAGPQETQYF
>TRBJ2-4|TRBV6-5|.|.
TGTGCCAGCAGTTACGGTACAGGGTACATTCAGTACTTC
CASSYGTGYIQYF
>TRBJ2-4|TRBV2|.|TRBD2
TGTGCCAGCAGTGAATCCCTGGGAAGAAGCGGGGGGGCCAAAAACATTCAGTACTTC
CASSESLGRSGGAKNIQYF
>TRBJ2-7|TRBV9|.|TRBD1
TGTGCCAGCAGCGCTGGACAGGTAGACTACGAGCAGTACTTC
CASSAGQVDYEQYF
>TRBJ1-2|TRBV6-4|.|TRBD1
TGTGCCAGCAGTGACTCGACAGGGGGCTATGGCTACACCTTC
CASSDSTGGYGYTF
>TRBJ2-5|TRBV12-5|.|.
TGTGCTAGGCCCGGTCGCCCGTACCAAGAGACCCAGTACTTC
CARPGRPYQETQYF
>TRBJ1-6|TRBV7-9|.|.
TGTGCCAGCAGCTCCCCTGGCGGGGGCTACAATTCACCCCTCCACTTT
CASSSPGGGYNSPLHF
>TRBJ1-1|TRBV19|.|.
TGTGCCAGTAGTATTGTTAGCTACGGTGAAGCTTTCTTT
CASSIVSYGEAFF
>TRBJ2-5|TRBV6-6|.|TRBD2
TGTGCCTGTAACGAGCCACGGGGGGGGACCGAGACCCAGTACTTC
CACNEPRGGTETQYF
>TRBJ2-3|TRBV10-1|.|.
TGCGCCAGCAGTATACTAGTGGCAGATACGCAGTATTTT
CASSILVADTQYF
>TRBJ2-5|TRBV7-9|.|TRBD2
TGTGCCAGCAGCTTACTCGGGAGGGAGACCCAGTACTTC
CASSLLGRETQYF
>TRBJ1-1|TRBV19|once|.
TGTGCCAGTAGTACGACAGGATGGGACACTGAAGCTTTCTTT
CASSTTGWDTEAFF
>TRBJ2-2|TRBV7-6|.|TRBD1
TGTGCCAGCAGCTTAGCAGGGACAGGGAGGTCCGGGGAGCTGTTTTTT
CASSLAGTGRSGELFF
>TRBJ1-1|TRBV18|.|TRBD1
TGTGCCAGCTCACCACCGGGACAGGGTAACACTGAAGCTTTCTTT
CASSPPGQGNTEAFF
>TRBJ2-1|TRBV5-1|few|.
TGCGCCAGCAAGGGGGACAACTCCTACAATGAGCAGTTCTTC
CASKGDNSYNEQFF
>TRBJ2-1|TRBV2|.|TRBD2
TGTGCCAGCAGTGAAGCGCTAAGCGGGGGGGCCTGGGATGAGCAGTTCTTC
CASSEALSGGAWDEQFF
>TRBJ1-2|TRBV19|.|.
TGTGCCAGTAGTATAGGACAGAGCTCTAACTATGGCTACACCTTC
CASSIGQSSNYGYTF